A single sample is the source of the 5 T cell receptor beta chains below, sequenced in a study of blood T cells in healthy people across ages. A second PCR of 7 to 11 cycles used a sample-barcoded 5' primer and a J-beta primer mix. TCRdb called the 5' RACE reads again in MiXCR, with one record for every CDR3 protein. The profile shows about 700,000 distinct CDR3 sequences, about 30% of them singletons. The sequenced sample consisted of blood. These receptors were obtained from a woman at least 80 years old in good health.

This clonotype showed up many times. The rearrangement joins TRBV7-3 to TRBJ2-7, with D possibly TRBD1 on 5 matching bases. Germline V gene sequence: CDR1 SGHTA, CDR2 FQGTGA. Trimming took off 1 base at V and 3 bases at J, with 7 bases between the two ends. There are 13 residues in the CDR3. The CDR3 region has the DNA TGTGCCAGCAGCTTAATCCAGGGCTACGAGCAGTACTTC. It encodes CASSLIQGYEQYF.

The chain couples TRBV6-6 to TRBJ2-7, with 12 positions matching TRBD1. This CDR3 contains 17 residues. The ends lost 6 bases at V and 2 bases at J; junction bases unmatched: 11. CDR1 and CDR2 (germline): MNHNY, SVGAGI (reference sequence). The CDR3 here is CASRYGGGQGAPYEQYF. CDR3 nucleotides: TGTGCCAGCAGGTACGGAGGGGGACAGGGGGCCCCCTACGAGCAGTACTTC.

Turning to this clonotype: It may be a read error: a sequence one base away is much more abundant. CDR3 bases: TGTGCCAACAGCCAATTGGCAGGGACAGGCTGGGGCTACACCTTC. This translates into CANSQLAGTGWGYTF. V gene TRBV3-1 combines with J gene TRBJ1-2; 8 bases are shared with TRBD1. The CDR3 spans 15 residues. The V gene's germline CDR1 is LGHDT and CDR2 YNNKEL (reference sequence).

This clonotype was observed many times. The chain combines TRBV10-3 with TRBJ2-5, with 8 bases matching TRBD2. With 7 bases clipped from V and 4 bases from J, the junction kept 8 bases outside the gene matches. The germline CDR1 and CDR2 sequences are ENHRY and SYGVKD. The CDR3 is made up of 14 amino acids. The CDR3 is CAIMGGGPVETQYF. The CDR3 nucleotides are TGTGCCATCATGGGCGGGGGGCCGGTAGAGACCCAGTACTTC.

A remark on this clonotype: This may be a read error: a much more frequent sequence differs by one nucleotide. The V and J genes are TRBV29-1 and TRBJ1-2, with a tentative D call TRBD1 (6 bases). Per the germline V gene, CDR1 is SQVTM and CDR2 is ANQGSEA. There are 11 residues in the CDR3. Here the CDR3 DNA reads TGCGGCGTAGCTACAGGGTTTGGCTACACCTTC. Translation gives CGVATGFGYTF.